This T cell receptor (beta chain) appears in the sequencing data of a study of radiation and T cells in renal cell carcinoma. Time point defined: baseline pretreatment blood. Stated treatment: 15 Gy SBRT to primary tumor, nephrectomy 4 weeks later. From germline, CDR1 is SGDLS and CDR2 YYNGEE. V was clipped by 4 bases and J by 11 bases, with 18 bases between them. CDR3 length: 13 amino acids. Data came from immunoSEQ multiplex PCR; TCRdb stores just in-frame clones and leaves some out. The table lists about 150,000 clones, roughly nine tenths of them singletons. This clonotype was obtained from a woman in her 70s with renal cell carcinoma. Sequences were derived from blood, sampled from a patient whose treatment included radiotherapy and nephrectomy. This rearrangement joins TRBV9 to TRBJ1-1, with D perhaps TRBD1 (6 bases). The DNA of the CDR3 is TGTGCCAGCAGCCGGGACAAGGGTGAAATGGCTTTCTTT. Protein sequence: CASSRDKGEMAFF.